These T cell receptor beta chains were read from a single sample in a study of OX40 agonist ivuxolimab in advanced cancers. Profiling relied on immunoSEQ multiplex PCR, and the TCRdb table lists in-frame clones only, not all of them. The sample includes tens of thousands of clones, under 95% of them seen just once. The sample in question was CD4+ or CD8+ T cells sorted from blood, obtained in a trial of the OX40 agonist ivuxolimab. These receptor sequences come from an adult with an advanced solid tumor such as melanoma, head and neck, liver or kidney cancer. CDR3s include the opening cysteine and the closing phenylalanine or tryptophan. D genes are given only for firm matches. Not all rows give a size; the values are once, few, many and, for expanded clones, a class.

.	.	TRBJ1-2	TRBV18	TGTGCCAGCTCACCGGGGGCTAGTGGCTACACCTTC	CASSPGASGYTF
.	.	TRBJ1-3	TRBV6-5	TGTGCCAGCAGGCAGAGCTCTGGAAACACCATATATTTT	CASRQSSGNTIYF
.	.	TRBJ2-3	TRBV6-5	TGTGCCAGCAGTTACTCGATCAACCCGAGCACAGATACGCAGTATTTT	CASSYSINPSTDTQYF
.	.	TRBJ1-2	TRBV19	TGTGCCAGTAGAACTACCGGGACGCCCACTGGGGGCTACACCTTC	CASRTTGTPTGGYTF
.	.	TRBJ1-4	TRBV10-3	TGTGCCATCAGTGACCCAGGGGCAACTAATGAAAAACTGTTTTTT	CAISDPGATNEKLFF
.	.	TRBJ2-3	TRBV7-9	TGTGCCAGCAGCACCGAATCAGATACGCAGTATTTT	CASSTESDTQYF
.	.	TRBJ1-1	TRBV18	TGTGCCAGCTCGGGACAATTTGACACTGAAGCTTTCTTT	CASSGQFDTEAFF
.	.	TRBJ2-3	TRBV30	TGTGCCTGGAGTGTAACTTTTCAGGCTACAGATACGCAGTATTTT	CAWSVTFQATDTQYF
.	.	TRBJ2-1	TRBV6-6	TGTGCCAGCCTGAGGGAACTAGCACGACCTCCGTTCTTC	CASLRELARPPFF
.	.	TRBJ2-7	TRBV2	TGTGCCAGCAGTAATCAACCTTACGAGCAGTACTTC	CASSNQPYEQYF
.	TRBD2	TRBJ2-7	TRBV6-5	TGTGCCATTCCGATAGCGGGCGCGAACGAGCAGTACTTC	CAIPIAGANEQYF
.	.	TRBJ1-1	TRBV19	TGTGCCAGTATGTTTGGGGCGGACACTGAAGCTTTCTTT	CASMFGADTEAFF
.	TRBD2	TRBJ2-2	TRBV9	TGTGCCAGCAGCGTGGGGACTAGCGGGACACCCGGGGAGCTGTTTTTT	CASSVGTSGTPGELFF
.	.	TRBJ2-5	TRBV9	TGTGCCAGCAGCGCAACAGGGGTGGGGGGTTCAGAGACCCAGTACTTC	CASSATGVGGSETQYF
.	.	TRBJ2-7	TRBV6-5	TGTGCCAGCAGTTATTTCCCGGGAGACGAGCAGTACTTC	CASSYFPGDEQYF
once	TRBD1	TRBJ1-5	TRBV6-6	TGTGCCAGCAGTTACGAGACAGGGCGCAATCAGCCCCAGCATTTT	CASSYETGRNQPQHF
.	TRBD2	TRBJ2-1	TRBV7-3	TGTGCCAGCAGCTTACTGGGACTAGGTTACAATGAGCAGTTCTTC	CASSLLGLGYNEQFF
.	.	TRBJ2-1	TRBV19	TGTGCCAGTAGTATTCCAGGGGACTACAATGAGCAGTTCTTC	CASSIPGDYNEQFF
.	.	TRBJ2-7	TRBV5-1	TGTGCCAGCAGCTTGGATTGGCGGGACGAGCAGTACTTC	CASSLDWRDEQYF
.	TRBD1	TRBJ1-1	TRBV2	TGTGCCAGCAGTGACAGGGGGCAAGTGAACACTGAAGCTTTCTTT	CASSDRGQVNTEAFF
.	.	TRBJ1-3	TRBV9	TGTGCCAGCAGCGTGGGGGTTGGAAACACCATATATTTT	CASSVGVGNTIYF
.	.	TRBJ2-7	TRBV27	TGTGCCAGCAGGGAAAGGGCCCCCTCCTACGAGCAGTACTTC	CASRERAPSYEQYF
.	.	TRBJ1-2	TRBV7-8	TGTGCCAGCAGCTTTGGGCCTAACTATGGCTACACCTTC	CASSFGPNYGYTF
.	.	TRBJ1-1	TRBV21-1	TGTGCCAGCAGCGAGGGCACAGGAAACACTGAAGCTTTCTTT	CASSEGTGNTEAFF
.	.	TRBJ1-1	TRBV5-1	TGCGCCAGCAGCCGGGGCCTGGGGGTGGTGAACACTGAAGCTTTCTTT	CASSRGLGVVNTEAFF
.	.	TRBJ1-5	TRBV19	TGTGCGGTAGGGAATATTCAGCCCCAGCATTTT	CAVGNIQPQHF
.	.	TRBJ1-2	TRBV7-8	TGTGCCAGCACAAACATTCCGAGACAGGTAGAGGGCTACACCTTC	CASTNIPRQVEGYTF
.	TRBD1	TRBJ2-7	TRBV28	TGTGCCAGCAGTTCCGGGACAGTCCACGAGCAGTACTTC	CASSSGTVHEQYF
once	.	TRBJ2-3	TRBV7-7	TGTGCTAGCAGCTCCGGCACCCCCCTGGGGACAGATACGCAGTATTTT	CASSSGTPLGTDTQYF
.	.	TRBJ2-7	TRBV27	TGTGCCAGCTTCTCCCCCGGCTACTACGAGCAGTACTTC	CASFSPGYYEQYF